A selection of T cell receptor beta chains follows, all from one sample in a study of beta chain features in type 1 diabetes. Assay: immunoSEQ multiplex PCR; the TCRdb copy retains only in-frame clones and omits some. Of around 400,000 clones listed, less than 15% are singletons. Input material: naive CD4+ T cells from blood. Source of these receptors: a woman younger than 30 in good health. CDR3s include the opening cysteine and the closing phenylalanine or tryptophan. A D gene is named only where the DNA matches it firmly. Not all rows give a size; the values are once, few, many and, for expanded clones, a class.

D gene: TRBD1
V gene: TRBV10-3
clone size: few
J gene: TRBJ1-1
CDR3 DNA: TGTGCCATCCGGGACAGCGGTTCGGGAGCTTTCTTT
CDR3 protein: CAIRDSGSGAFF

D gene: TRBD1
V gene: TRBV6-5
clone size: NA
J gene: TRBJ2-7
CDR3 DNA: TGTGCCAGCAGTGAGGACAGGGTCACAAACGAGCAGTACTTC
CDR3 protein: CASSEDRVTNEQYF

D gene: TRBD2
V gene: TRBV7-9
clone size: few
J gene: TRBJ2-3
CDR3 DNA: TGTGCCAGCAGCTTTGTCCTAGCGGGACTAGATACGCAGTATTTT
CDR3 protein: CASSFVLAGLDTQYF

D gene: NA
V gene: TRBV2
clone size: few
J gene: TRBJ2-1
CDR3 DNA: TGTGCCAGCACCCGGGGAATCTACAATGAGCAGTTCTTC
CDR3 protein: CASTRGIYNEQFF

D gene: TRBD2
V gene: TRBV27
clone size: NA
J gene: TRBJ2-7
CDR3 DNA: TGTGCCAGCAGTGCCAGGACTAGCGGGAAGGTCGAGCAGTACTTC
CDR3 protein: CASSARTSGKVEQYF

D gene: TRBD1
V gene: TRBV28
clone size: NA
J gene: TRBJ2-7
CDR3 DNA: TGTGCCAGCAGTTTAGGAGGGACAGGGGGCAACGAGCAGTACTTC
CDR3 protein: CASSLGGTGGNEQYF

D gene: NA
V gene: TRBV23-1
clone size: NA
J gene: TRBJ1-2
CDR3 DNA: TGCGCCAGCAGTCAGTCCGGACAGAACTATGGCTACACCTTC
CDR3 protein: CASSQSGQNYGYTF

D gene: NA
V gene: TRBV1
clone size: few
J gene: TRBJ2-7
CDR3 DNA: TGCACCAGCAGCCACTTACTTGGGCAGGGGGCTCACGAGCAGTACTTC
CDR3 protein: CTSSHLLGQGAHEQYF

D gene: TRBD2
V gene: TRBV28
clone size: few
J gene: TRBJ2-3
CDR3 DNA: TGTGCCCTCTCGGGGGCTAGCGGGAGGGGGATAGTTGGAGATACGCAGTATTTT
CDR3 protein: CALSGASGRGIVGDTQYF

D gene: TRBD1
V gene: TRBV28
clone size: NA
J gene: TRBJ2-7
CDR3 DNA: TGTGCCAGCAGGACAGGGGCCTACGAGCAGTACTTC
CDR3 protein: CASRTGAYEQYF

D gene: TRBD1
V gene: TRBV29-1
clone size: NA
J gene: TRBJ1-1
CDR3 DNA: TGCAGCGTTGGAACAGGGGTGAACACTGAAGCTTTCTTT
CDR3 protein: CSVGTGVNTEAFF

D gene: NA
V gene: TRBV7-2
clone size: few
J gene: TRBJ2-7
CDR3 DNA: TGTGCCAGCAGCTTAACCCGAGACTACGAGCAGTACTTC
CDR3 protein: CASSLTRDYEQYF

D gene: TRBD1
V gene: TRBV18
clone size: NA
J gene: TRBJ1-2
CDR3 DNA: TGTGCCAGCTCACCAGACAGGGGGCGAGGCTATGGCTACACCTTC
CDR3 protein: CASSPDRGRGYGYTF

D gene: TRBD1
V gene: TRBV7-9
clone size: few
J gene: TRBJ2-2
CDR3 DNA: TGTGCCACCCCACCGGGACAGGGGGCCTCAGGAGGCACCGGGGAGCTGTTTTTT
CDR3 protein: CATPPGQGASGGTGELFF

D gene: NA
V gene: TRBV28
clone size: few
J gene: TRBJ2-7
CDR3 DNA: TGTGCCAGCGGCTCAGGGGCCCCGTCACGCGAGCAGTACTTC
CDR3 protein: CASGSGAPSREQYF

D gene: TRBD2
V gene: TRBV7-2
clone size: NA
J gene: TRBJ2-5
CDR3 DNA: TGTGCCAGCAGCTTAGGCAGACTAGCGGGAGTAGGAGAGACCCAGTACTTC
CDR3 protein: CASSLGRLAGVGETQYF

D gene: NA
V gene: TRBV7-2
clone size: NA
J gene: TRBJ2-5
CDR3 DNA: TGTGCCAGCAGCTCAGGGGAGACCCAGTACTTC
CDR3 protein: CASSSGETQYF

D gene: TRBD2
V gene: TRBV5-8
clone size: NA
J gene: TRBJ2-2
CDR3 DNA: TGTGCCAACAGCCTAGCGGCGAACACCGGGGAGCTGTTTTTT
CDR3 protein: CANSLAANTGELFF

D gene: NA
V gene: TRBV30
clone size: NA
J gene: TRBJ1-5
CDR3 DNA: TGTGCCTGGAGTGCTAGGAGCAATCAGCCCCAGCATTTT
CDR3 protein: CAWSARSNQPQHF

D gene: NA
V gene: TRBV30
clone size: few
J gene: TRBJ1-1
CDR3 DNA: TGTGCCTGGAGTACCCGGGGGACTGAAGCTTTCTTT
CDR3 protein: CAWSTRGTEAFF

D gene: TRBD1
V gene: TRBV7-3
clone size: NA
J gene: TRBJ2-6
CDR3 DNA: TGTGCCAGCAGCCCGACAGGGCTAGGATCTGGGGCCAACGTCCTGACTTTC
CDR3 protein: CASSPTGLGSGANVLTF

D gene: TRBD2
V gene: TRBV7-2
clone size: NA
J gene: TRBJ2-7
CDR3 DNA: TGTGCCAGCAGCAAGATTAGCGGGAGTGACTACGAGCAGTACTTC
CDR3 protein: CASSKISGSDYEQYF

D gene: NA
V gene: TRBV6-5
clone size: few
J gene: TRBJ1-3
CDR3 DNA: TGTGCCAGCAGTTACCTAGCGGCTGGAAACACCATATATTTT
CDR3 protein: CASSYLAAGNTIYF

D gene: NA
V gene: TRBV7-9
clone size: NA
J gene: TRBJ1-1
CDR3 DNA: TGTGCCAGCAGCTTAGTTTCCGGGGGGGTCACTGAAGCTTTCTTT
CDR3 protein: CASSLVSGGVTEAFF

D gene: NA
V gene: TRBV29-1
clone size: NA
J gene: TRBJ2-7
CDR3 DNA: TGCAGCGTCCAACGAGGGCTCTACGAGCAGTACTTC
CDR3 protein: CSVQRGLYEQYF

D gene: NA
V gene: TRBV20-1
clone size: few
J gene: TRBJ2-5
CDR3 DNA: TGCAGTGCGCTACAAGAGACCCAGTACTTC
CDR3 protein: CSALQETQYF

D gene: TRBD1
V gene: TRBV29-1
clone size: few
J gene: TRBJ2-3
CDR3 DNA: TGCAGCGTGTTCGACAGGGTAGATGGGACGCAGTATTTT
CDR3 protein: CSVFDRVDGTQYF

D gene: NA
V gene: TRBV7-9
clone size: NA
J gene: TRBJ1-1
CDR3 DNA: TGTGCCAGCAGCTTACTAACGGAAGCTTTCTTT
CDR3 protein: CASSLLTEAFF

D gene: TRBD1
V gene: TRBV30
clone size: few
J gene: TRBJ1-5
CDR3 DNA: TGTGCCTGGGGCGGGGACAGGGGGCACCAGCCCCAGCATTTT
CDR3 protein: CAWGGDRGHQPQHF

D gene: NA
V gene: TRBV29-1
clone size: few
J gene: TRBJ2-3
CDR3 DNA: TGCAGCGTTCGAGACTGGGCAGATACGCAGTATTTT
CDR3 protein: CSVRDWADTQYF

D gene: NA
V gene: TRBV7-9
clone size: few
J gene: TRBJ2-7
CDR3 DNA: TGTGCCAGCAGCTTAGCCCGGAGGGTCTACGAGCAGTACTTC
CDR3 protein: CASSLARRVYEQYF

D gene: TRBD2
V gene: TRBV16
clone size: few
J gene: TRBJ2-7
CDR3 DNA: TGTGCCAGCAGCCAACTAGCGGGGCCCTACGAGCAGTACTTC
CDR3 protein: CASSQLAGPYEQYF

D gene: NA
V gene: TRBV18
clone size: few
J gene: TRBJ2-1
CDR3 DNA: TGTGCCAGCTCACCGGATCAGGGTGAGCAGTTCTTC
CDR3 protein: CASSPDQGEQFF

D gene: TRBD2
V gene: TRBV5-1
clone size: few
J gene: TRBJ2-3
CDR3 DNA: TGCGCCAGCAGCCCCACGACTAGCGGGGTAAATACGCAGTATTTT
CDR3 protein: CASSPTTSGVNTQYF

D gene: NA
V gene: TRBV30
clone size: NA
J gene: TRBJ2-7
CDR3 DNA: TGTGCCTGGAGTTTCCGGGGTAACTCCTACGAGCAGTACTTC
CDR3 protein: CAWSFRGNSYEQYF

D gene: TRBD2
V gene: TRBV9
clone size: NA
J gene: TRBJ2-1
CDR3 DNA: TGTGCCAGCAGCGTAGTACTAGCGGGAGGTAATGAGCAGTTCTTC
CDR3 protein: CASSVVLAGGNEQFF

D gene: NA
V gene: TRBV18
clone size: NA
J gene: TRBJ1-1
CDR3 DNA: TGTGCCAGCTCACCGGACAGAACCAATGAAGCTTTCTTT
CDR3 protein: CASSPDRTNEAFF

D gene: TRBD2
V gene: TRBV6-1
clone size: NA
J gene: TRBJ2-5
CDR3 DNA: TGTGCCAGCAGTGTACTAGCGGGAGGGCGAGGGAAAGAGACCCAGTACTTC
CDR3 protein: CASSVLAGGRGKETQYF

D gene: TRBD2
V gene: TRBV27
clone size: NA
J gene: TRBJ2-7
CDR3 DNA: TGTGCCAGCGGAAGCGGGAGAGGAGAGCAGTACTTC
CDR3 protein: CASGSGRGEQYF

D gene: TRBD1
V gene: TRBV14
clone size: NA
J gene: TRBJ1-2
CDR3 DNA: TGTGCCAGCAGCCAAGAAGGGACAGGGTTTTGGTATGGCTACACCTTC
CDR3 protein: CASSQEGTGFWYGYTF

D gene: TRBD1
V gene: TRBV11-2
clone size: NA
J gene: TRBJ2-3
CDR3 DNA: TGTGCCAGCAGCCGAACCCAAGACAGGGGTGGCACAGATACGCAGTATTTT
CDR3 protein: CASSRTQDRGGTDTQYF

D gene: TRBD2
V gene: TRBV14
clone size: NA
J gene: TRBJ2-5
CDR3 DNA: TGTGCCAGCAGCCCACTACTAGCGGTACAAGAGACCCAGTACTTC
CDR3 protein: CASSPLLAVQETQYF